The TCR beta chain under discussion was sequenced for a study of regulatory T cells in long-lasting Graves disease. CDR1 MDHEN and CDR2 SYDVKM come from the germline V gene. The ends were cut back, 6 bases at V and 4 bases at J, with 18 bases in the middle. The CDR3 runs to 15 residues. According to the study, TCR beta libraries were built with iRepertoire HTBI primers and CDR3-region Arm-PCR. TCRdb ran MiXCR on the multiplex PCR reads and lists one entry per CDR3 protein. The sample gives 300,000 to 400,000 distinct CDR3 sequences, 16% of which show up once; 25% to 30% is in the top ten. Time point here: newly diagnosed GD, antithyroid drugs for less than 3 months. The TCR library was made from RNA that had been extracted from PBMCs in TRIzol. This sample was shared with a second study, whose subject was T cells in Graves' hyperthyroidism and ophthalmopathy.

The receptor's source is a man aged 35 to 55 with Graves disease. Sequenced here: peripheral blood mononuclear cells (PBMCs), sampled at new diagnosis, from a patient treated with antithyroid drugs. The chain is built from TRBV28 and TRBJ1-2, with a possible D match to TRBD1 (6 bases). DNA for the CDR3: TGTGCCAGCAGGGGGGCAGGACAGAAAGTCTATGGCTACACCTTC. Translated: CASRGAGQKVYGYTF.